This T cell receptor delta chain was found in a study of Vδ1+ human thymocytes. Findings and limits, study-wide: Highly polyclonal TRG and TRD repertoires with Gaussian CDR3 length distributions appeared in thymus.

V shed 0 bases and J 0 bases; nucleotides not matched to a gene: 24. CDR1 is TSWWSYY and CDR2 is QGS in the germline V gene. The length of the CDR3 is 24 residues. With respect to this clone: As yet, its antigen is unknown.

Sequences come from RNA converted to cDNA by reverse transcription. CDR3 amplicons came from multiplex PCR with pooled V-gene forward and constant-region reverse primers. TCRdb re-called clones from the multiplex PCR reads via CATT. Here the sample spans about 75,000 delta-chain clones, around 32% being singletons. The V gene is TRDV1, the J gene TRDJ1; 11 bases are shared with TRDD3. Material for sequencing was Vdelta1+ gamma-delta thymocytes from the thymus. Stated subset: FACS-sorted CD3+ TCRalphabeta- TCRVdelta1+ TCRVdelta2- thymocytes. The sequence was obtained from a boy in the first two years of life who had congenital heart surgery. The CDR3 coding sequence is TGTGCTCTTGGGGAACTTTACTCCTACACTTTGGTGGGGGATACGCAGAAGTACACCGATAAACTCATCTTT. Amino acids: CALGELYSYTLVGDTQKYTDKLIF.